This T cell receptor beta chain is from a study of T cells in Graves' hyperthyroidism and ophthalmopathy (dated by TCRdb to the late 2010s). Notes on the research overall: Peripheral blood samples were taken at initial diagnosis, before any treatment was given. To identify TCR V-J signatures that set the groups apart, the researchers used a discovery cohort of 100 or so patients, made up of approximately 43 with Graves' ophthalmopathy and about 59 with stable Graves' hyperthyroidism. Prospective prediction of ophthalmopathy was tested in an independent validation cohort consisting of 18 hyperthyroidism patients and around 16 patients who later progressed to ophthalmopathy. The 90 to 100 discovery patients were randomly divided into training and test sets at a 7:3 ratio. Thyroid tissue and blood T-cell repertoires from six Graves' hyperthyroidism patients were also compared in the study. After sampling, hyperthyroidism patients received methimazole starting at 30 mg daily, and ophthalmopathy patients received high-dose intravenous methylprednisolone. According to the paper, TCR Vbeta CDR3 sequencing was carried out on over 130 peripheral blood samples, which came from over 40 ophthalmopathy, fewer than 80 hyperthyroidism and some 17 progressor patients. Overall study results and their limits: In cross-validation, a model built on a 13 V-J signature told ophthalmopathy apart from stable hyperthyroidism with 87.88% sensitivity and about 81% specificity, and in testing the same model reached 80%/75%. Most expanded thyroid clonotypes (frequency above 0.001) were also detected in blood, a finding suggesting that blood repertoires may reflect thyroid immune responses. No statistical method was used to fix the sample size in advance, and group allocation was not hidden from the investigators. During validation, the model predicted progression to ophthalmopathy a median of around six months ahead of onset, with roughly 65% sensitivity and less than 85% specificity.

A patient counted as having stable Graves' hyperthyroidism if no progression to ophthalmopathy occurred over 18 months of follow-up. Hyperthyroidism patients were aged 18 to 65 years and newly diagnosed, with disease duration of less than 2 months. Patients with uncontrolled infections, other autoimmune diseases, pregnancy or lactation were excluded. Diagnoses relied on clinical symptoms, serum thyroxine and TRAb, thyroid ultrasound and orbital computed tomography. PBMCs were separated from about 10 ml of fresh peripheral blood using Ficoll-Paque density gradient centrifugation. Total RNA was extracted with Trizol reagent, and quality was checked on an Agilent 2100 Bioanalyzer. This clonotype was detected a few times. Its antigen is unknown. No much larger clone is present one base from it, and per-base qualities are unavailable. Amplification of TCR beta CDR3 regions was carried out from RNA transcripts. For the first round of RT-PCR on the TCR CDR3, the HTBI primer set was used together with the Qiagen OneStep RT-PCR kit. The libraries were constructed in a second round of multiplex PCR and then size-selected and purified. The libraries were sequenced on an Illumina HiSeq2000 using paired-end 100 bp reads. As for the authors' bioinformatics: Raw data were processed with SOAPnuke, discarding reads with adapters, uncalled bases, mean Phred below 15, or no exact constant-primer or identifier match. COPE v1.2.5 was used to merge high-quality paired reads, and clonotypes were defined as unique nucleotide sequences. MiTCR v1.1 was used to align the clonotypes against IMGT TRBV, TRBD and TRBJ reference segments. The analysis included only V-J combinations with a frequency above 0.0001, which together covered 99% to 99.2% of the repertoires. The TCS score was defined as F50 (clonal expansion) divided by E x V (chaos), with BLOSUM62-based TCRdist calculated between CDR3 peptides within each V-J. Welch's t-statistics and random forest reduced several hundred V-J features to 13, which were used in a naive Bayes classifier (R e1071). Thyroid-blood repertoire similarity was quantified with the Morisita-Horn index. The public reads were reanalyzed by TCRdb: fastp trimming at Q25, MiXCR alignment, in-frame beta chains only. Entries that share a CDR3 protein sequence are merged under the most common genes and DNA. What appears here as the V and J calls and clone size reflects TCRdb's work, not the paper's. This sample lists around 800,000 distinct CDR3 sequences; about two fifths were detected once. The ten largest clones capture 8.9% of the sample.

CDR1 and CDR2 (SGHRS, YFSETQ) derive from the germline V gene. The CDR3 goes from the cysteine to the phenylalanine over 15 residues. Only the CDR3 portion is preserved as DNA: 45 bases, with reading frame beginning at the first base. Trimming removed 1 base from V and 6 bases from J, leaving 17 bases between the germline ends. Sequencing was performed on blood. Here the chain combines TRBV5-1 and TRBJ2-7; 6 matching bases give a weak D call of TRBD1. This TCR derives from a man between 18 and 35 years old with Graves' hyperthyroidism. The DNA is TGCGCCAGCAGCTTGAACAGGGTTGGCAAAACCGAGCAGTACTTC. This yields the protein CASSLNRVGKTEQYF.